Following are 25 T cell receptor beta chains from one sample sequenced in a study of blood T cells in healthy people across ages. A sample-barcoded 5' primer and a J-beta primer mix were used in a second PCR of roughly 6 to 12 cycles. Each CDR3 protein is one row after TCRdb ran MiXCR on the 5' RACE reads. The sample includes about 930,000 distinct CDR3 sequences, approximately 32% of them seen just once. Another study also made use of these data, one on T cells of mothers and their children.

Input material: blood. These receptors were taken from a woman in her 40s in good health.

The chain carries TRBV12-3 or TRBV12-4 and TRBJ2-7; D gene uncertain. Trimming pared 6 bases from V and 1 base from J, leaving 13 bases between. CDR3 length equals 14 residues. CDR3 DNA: TGTGCCAGCAGGGACGACGCCTCGTCCTACGAGCAGTACTTC. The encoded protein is CASRDDASSYEQYF.

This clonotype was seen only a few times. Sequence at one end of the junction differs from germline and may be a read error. The CDR3 here is CATSDPADRRLGSPLHF. The CDR3 DNA reads TGTGCCACCAGTGATCCGGCGGACAGGAGGCTTGGTTCACCCCTCCACTTT. The V call is TRBV10-3, the J call TRBJ1-6; 7 bases are a match to TRBD1. CDR1 is ENHRY and CDR2 is SYGVKD in the germline V gene. This CDR3 spans 17 amino acids.

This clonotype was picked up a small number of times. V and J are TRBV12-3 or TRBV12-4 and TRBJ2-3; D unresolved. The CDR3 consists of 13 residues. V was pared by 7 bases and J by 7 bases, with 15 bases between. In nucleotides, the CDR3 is TGTGCCAGCACTCCTGACGGCCTCCATACGCAGTATTTT. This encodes CASTPDGLHTQYF.

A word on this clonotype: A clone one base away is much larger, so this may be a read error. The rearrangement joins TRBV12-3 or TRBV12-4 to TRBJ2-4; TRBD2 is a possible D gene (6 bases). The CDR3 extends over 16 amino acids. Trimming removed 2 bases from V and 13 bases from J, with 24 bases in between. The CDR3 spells CASSLSGRRLVNEQYF. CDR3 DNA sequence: TGTGCCAGCAGTTTAAGCGGGCGGAGGCTGGTCAATGAGCAGTACTTC.

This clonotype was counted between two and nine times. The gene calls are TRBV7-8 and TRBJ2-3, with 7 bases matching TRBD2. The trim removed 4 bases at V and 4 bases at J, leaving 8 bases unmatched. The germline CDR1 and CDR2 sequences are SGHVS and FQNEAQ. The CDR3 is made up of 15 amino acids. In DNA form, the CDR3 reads TGTGCCAGCAGCTCCTCCGGGACTACGCCAGATACGCAGTATTTT. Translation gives CASSSSGTTPDTQYF.

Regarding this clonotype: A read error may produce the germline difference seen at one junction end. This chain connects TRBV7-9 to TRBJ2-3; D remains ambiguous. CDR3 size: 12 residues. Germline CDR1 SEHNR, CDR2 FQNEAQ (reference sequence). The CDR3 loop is CASTLSTDAQYF. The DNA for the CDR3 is TGTGCCAGCACCTTAAGCACAGATGCGCAGTATTTT.

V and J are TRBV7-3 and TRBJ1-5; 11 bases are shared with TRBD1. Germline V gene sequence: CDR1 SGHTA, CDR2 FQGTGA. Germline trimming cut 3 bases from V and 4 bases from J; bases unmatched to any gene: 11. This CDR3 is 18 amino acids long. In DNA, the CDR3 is TGTGCCAGCAGCTTCCACCGGGACAGGGGGAATAGAAATCAGCCCCAGCATTTT. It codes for CASSFHRDRGNRNQPQHF. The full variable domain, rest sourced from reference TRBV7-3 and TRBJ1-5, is GAGVSQTPSNKVTEKGKYVELRCDPISGHTALYWYRQSLGQGPEFLIYFQGTGAADDSGLPNDRFFAVRPEGSVSTLKIQRTERGDSAVYLCASSFHRDRGNRNQPQHFGDGTRLSIL.

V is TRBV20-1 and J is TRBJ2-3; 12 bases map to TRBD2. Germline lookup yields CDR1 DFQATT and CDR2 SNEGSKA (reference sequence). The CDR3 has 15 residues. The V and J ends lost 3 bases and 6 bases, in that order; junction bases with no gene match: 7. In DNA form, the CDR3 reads TGCAGTGCTAGGTCTAGCGGGGGGGCAGGGGATACGCAGTATTTT. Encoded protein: CSARSSGGAGDTQYF.

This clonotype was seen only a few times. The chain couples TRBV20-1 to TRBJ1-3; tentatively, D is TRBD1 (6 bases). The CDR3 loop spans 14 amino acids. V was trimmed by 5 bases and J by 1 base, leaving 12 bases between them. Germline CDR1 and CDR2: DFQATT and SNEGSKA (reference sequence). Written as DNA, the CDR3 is TGCAGTGCTCAACAGGGTGGATCTGGAAACACCATATATTTT. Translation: CSAQQGGSGNTIYF.

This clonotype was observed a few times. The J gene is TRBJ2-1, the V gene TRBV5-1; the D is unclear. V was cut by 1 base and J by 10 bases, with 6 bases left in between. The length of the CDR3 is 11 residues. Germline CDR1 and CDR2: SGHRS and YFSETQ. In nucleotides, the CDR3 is TGCGCCAGCAGCTTGAGGCAGGAGCAGTTCTTC. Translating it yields CASSLRQEQFF.

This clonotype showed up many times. The CDR3 reads CASSLPSGGAGETQYF. The DNA of the CDR3 is TGTGCCAGCAGCCTCCCTAGCGGGGGGGCGGGAGAGACCCAGTACTTC. This rearrangement joins TRBV7-2 to TRBJ2-5, with 12 bases that match TRBD2. The CDR3 has 16 amino acids. CDR1 is SGHTA and CDR2 is FQGNSA in the germline V gene. The trim removed 5 bases at V and 4 bases at J, leaving 8 bases unmatched.

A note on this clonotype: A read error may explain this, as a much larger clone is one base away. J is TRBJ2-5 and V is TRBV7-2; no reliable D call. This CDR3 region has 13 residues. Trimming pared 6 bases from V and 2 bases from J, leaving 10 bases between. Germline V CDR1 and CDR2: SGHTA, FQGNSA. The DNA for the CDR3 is TGTGCCAGCAGGGGCGAGGCTCAAGAGACCCAGTACTTC. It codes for CASRGEAQETQYF.

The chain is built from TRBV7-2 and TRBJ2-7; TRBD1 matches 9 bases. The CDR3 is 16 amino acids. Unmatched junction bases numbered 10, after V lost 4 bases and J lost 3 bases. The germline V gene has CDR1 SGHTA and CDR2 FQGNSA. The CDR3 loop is CASSSFPGQGVYEQYF. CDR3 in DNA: TGTGCCAGCAGCTCATTCCCGGGACAGGGAGTCTACGAGCAGTACTTC.

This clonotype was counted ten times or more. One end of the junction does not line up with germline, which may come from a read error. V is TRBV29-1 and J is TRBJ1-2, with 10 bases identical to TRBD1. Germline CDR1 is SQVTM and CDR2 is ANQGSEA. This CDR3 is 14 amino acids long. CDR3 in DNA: TGCAGCGTTAAAGAGTCCGGGACAGGGGTTGGCTACACCTTC. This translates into CSVKESGTGVGYTF.

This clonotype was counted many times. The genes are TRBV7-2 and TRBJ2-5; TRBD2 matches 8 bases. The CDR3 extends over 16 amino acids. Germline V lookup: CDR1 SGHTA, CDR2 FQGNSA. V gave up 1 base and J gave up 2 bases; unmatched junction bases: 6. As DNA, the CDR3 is TGTGCCAGCAGCTTAGGTGATGCGGGGGGACAAGAGACCCAGTACTTC. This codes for CASSLGDAGGQETQYF.

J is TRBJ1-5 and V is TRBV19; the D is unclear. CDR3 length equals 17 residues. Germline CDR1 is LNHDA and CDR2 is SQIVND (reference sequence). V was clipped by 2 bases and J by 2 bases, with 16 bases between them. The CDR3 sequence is CASSIPLGVGGNQPQHF. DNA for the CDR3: TGTGCCAGTAGTATACCCCTCGGGGTGGGTGGCAATCAGCCCCAGCATTTT.

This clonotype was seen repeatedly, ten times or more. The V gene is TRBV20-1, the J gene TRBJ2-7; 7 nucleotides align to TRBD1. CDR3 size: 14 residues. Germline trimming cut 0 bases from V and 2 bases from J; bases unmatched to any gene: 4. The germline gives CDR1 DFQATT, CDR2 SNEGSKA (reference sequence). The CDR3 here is CSARDWDRAYEQYF. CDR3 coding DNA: TGCAGTGCTAGAGATTGGGACAGAGCCTACGAGCAGTACTTC.

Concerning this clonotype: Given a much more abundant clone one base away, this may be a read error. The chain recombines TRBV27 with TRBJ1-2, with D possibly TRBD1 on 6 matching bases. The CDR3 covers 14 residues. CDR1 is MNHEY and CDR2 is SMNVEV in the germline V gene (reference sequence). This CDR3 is CASRLSGRGYGYTF. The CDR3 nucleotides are TGTGCCAGCAGGTTATCGGGTAGGGGGTATGGCTACACCTTC.

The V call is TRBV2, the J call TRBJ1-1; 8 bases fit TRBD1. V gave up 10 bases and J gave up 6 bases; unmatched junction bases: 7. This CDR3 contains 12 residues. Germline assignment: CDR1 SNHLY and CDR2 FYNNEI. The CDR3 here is CANTGGAAEAFF. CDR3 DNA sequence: TGTGCCAACACAGGGGGGGCTGCTGAAGCTTTCTTT.

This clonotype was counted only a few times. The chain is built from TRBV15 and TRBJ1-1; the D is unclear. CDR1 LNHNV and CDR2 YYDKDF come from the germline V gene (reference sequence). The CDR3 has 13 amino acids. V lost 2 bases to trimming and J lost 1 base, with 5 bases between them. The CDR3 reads CATSRNWNTEAFF. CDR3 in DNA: TGTGCCACCAGCAGAAATTGGAACACTGAAGCTTTCTTT. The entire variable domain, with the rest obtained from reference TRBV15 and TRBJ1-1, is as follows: DAMVIQNPRYQVTQFGKPVTLSCSQTLNHNVMYWYQQKSSQAPKLLFHYYDKDFNNEADTPDNFQSRRPNTSFCFLDIRSPGLGDTAMYLCATSRNWNTEAFFGQGTRLTVV.

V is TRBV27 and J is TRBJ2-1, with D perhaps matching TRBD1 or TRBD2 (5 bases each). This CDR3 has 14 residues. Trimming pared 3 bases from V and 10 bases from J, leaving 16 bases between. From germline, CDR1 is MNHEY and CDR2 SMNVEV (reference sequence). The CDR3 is CASSLPGADYEQFF. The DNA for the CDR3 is TGTGCCAGCAGTTTGCCCGGGGCTGACTACGAGCAGTTCTTC.

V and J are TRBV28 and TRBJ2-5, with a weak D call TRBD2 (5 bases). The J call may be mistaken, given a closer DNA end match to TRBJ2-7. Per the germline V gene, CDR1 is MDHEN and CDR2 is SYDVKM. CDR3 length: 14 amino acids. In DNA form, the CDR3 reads TGTGCCAGCAGCCGGGGAAGTAGTCTATACGAGCAGTACTTC. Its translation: CASSRGSSLYEQYF.

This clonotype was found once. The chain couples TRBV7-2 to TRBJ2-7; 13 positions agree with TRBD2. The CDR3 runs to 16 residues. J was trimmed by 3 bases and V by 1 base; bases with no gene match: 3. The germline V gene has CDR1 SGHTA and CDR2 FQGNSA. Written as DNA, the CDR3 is TGTGCCAGCAGCTTAGGTCGGACTAGCGGGAGCTACGAGCAGTACTTC. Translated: CASSLGRTSGSYEQYF. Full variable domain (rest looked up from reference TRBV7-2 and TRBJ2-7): GAGVSQSPSNKVTEKGKDVELRCDPISGHTALYWYRQSLGQGLEFLIYFQGNSAPDKSGLPSDRFSAERTGGSVSTLTIQRTQQEDSAVYLCASSLGRTSGSYEQYFGPGTRLTVT.

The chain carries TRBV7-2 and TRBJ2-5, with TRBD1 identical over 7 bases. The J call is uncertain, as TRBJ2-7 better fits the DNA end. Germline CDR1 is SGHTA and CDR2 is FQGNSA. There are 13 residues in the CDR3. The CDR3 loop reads CASSSGGLVEQYF. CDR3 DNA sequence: TGTGCCAGCAGCTCAGGGGGTTTGGTCGAGCAGTACTTC.

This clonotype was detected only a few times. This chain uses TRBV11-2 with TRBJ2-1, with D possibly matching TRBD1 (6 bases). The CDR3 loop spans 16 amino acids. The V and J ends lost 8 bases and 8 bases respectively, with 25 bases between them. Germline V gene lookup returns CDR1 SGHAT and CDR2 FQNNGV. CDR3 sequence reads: CASGQRTGQRRDEQFF. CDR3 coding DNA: TGTGCCAGCGGACAGCGTACAGGGCAGCGACGCGATGAGCAGTTCTTC.